This TCR beta chain was identified during a study of blood T cell repertoires in COVID-19. On the study more broadly: The United States, Italy and Spain supplied acute and convalescent COVID-19 samples.

This clone was seen a handful of times. Clones were sequenced by immunoSEQ multiplex PCR, and TCRdb holds only the in-frame ones, with some missing. The sample has more than 300,000 clones; 91% are singletons. Germline CDR1 and CDR2: KGHDR and SFDVKD. The CDR3 runs 14 residues. The V and J ends lost 5 bases and 7 bases, in that order; junction bases with no gene match: 7. The sample was peripheral blood. This rearrangement joins TRBV24-1 to TRBJ2-3, with 8 bases matching TRBD1. This clonotype originated in a woman younger than 30 who had recovered from COVID-19. CDR3 region: CATSVSRGRHTQYF. The DNA for the CDR3 is TGTGCCACCAGTGTTAGCAGGGGGCGTCATACGCAGTATTTT.